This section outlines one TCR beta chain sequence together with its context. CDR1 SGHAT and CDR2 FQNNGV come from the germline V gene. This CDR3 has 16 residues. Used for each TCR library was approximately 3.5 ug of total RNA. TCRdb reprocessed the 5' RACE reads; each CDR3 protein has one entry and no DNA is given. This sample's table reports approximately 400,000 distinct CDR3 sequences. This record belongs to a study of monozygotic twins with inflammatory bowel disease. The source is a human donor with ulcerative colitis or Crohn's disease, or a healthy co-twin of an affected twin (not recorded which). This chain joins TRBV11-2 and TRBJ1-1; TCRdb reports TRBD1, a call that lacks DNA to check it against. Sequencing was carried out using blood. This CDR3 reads CASSLEFSRGDTEAFF.